This T cell receptor beta chain stems from a study of CD8+ T cells in alopecia areata. Whole-study context: Treated patients were given 5 to 10 mg oral tofacitinib twice daily.

General study findings and limits: It was lesional scalp, especially alopecia totalis/universalis, that showed higher clonality than normal scalp. Sharing of TCRs across patients appeared less clear than in mice, possibly for HLA-related reasons.

Germline lookup yields CDR1 SQVTM and CDR2 ANQGSEA. The length of the CDR3 is 15 residues. V was pared by 7 bases and J by 5 bases, with 23 bases between. As the sequencing template, cDNA was produced by extracting RNA and reverse transcribing it. The table came from immunoSEQ multiplex PCR; TCRdb's copy has only in-frame clones and leaves some out. The sample holds about 190,000 clones, 50% to 60% seen once. As for treatment: oral pan-JAK inhibitor, 5-10 mg twice daily. Note on this clone: What it recognizes is unknown.

The chain recombines TRBV29-1 with TRBJ1-2; D perhaps matches TRBD1 (6 bases). The source is a human donor with alopecia areata. The sequences come from CD4+ T cells sorted from blood, collected at week 4, from a patient treated with tofacitinib. The CDR3 loop is CSALWGPKGLYGYTF. As DNA, the CDR3 is TGCAGCGCCCTTTGGGGGCCCAAAGGACTATATGGCTACACCTTC.